One and the same sample provided the 18 T cell receptor beta chains below, sequenced in a study of early T cells in non-severe SARS-CoV-2 infection. TCRdb called the 5' RACE reads again in MiXCR, with one record for every CDR3 protein. This table has around 35,000 distinct CDR3 sequences, under 8% appearing once. The sample consisted of whole blood. The source is an adult who was a healthcare worker with PCR-confirmed SARS-CoV-2 infection or an uninfected control (not recorded which).

This chain joins TRBV18 and TRBJ2-7; a weak D match, TRBD2 (6 bases). The germline gives CDR1 KGHSH, CDR2 LQKENI. V lost 2 bases, J lost 3 bases, and 8 bases lay in between. This CDR3 contains 13 residues. Here the CDR3 reads CASSPSTSYEQYF. For the CDR3, the DNA is TGTGCCAGCTCACCATCGACTAGCTACGAGCAGTACTTC.

This clonotype was detected ten times or more. The rearrangement uses TRBV24-1 and TRBJ2-7; 7 bases align to TRBD1. This CDR3 has 14 amino acids. Trimming at V came to 7 bases and at J to 5 bases, leaving 10 bases not matched to a gene. In germline, CDR1 is KGHDR, CDR2 SFDVKD. The CDR3 bases are TGTGCCACCAGCACAAACAGGGGTTCGCACGAGCAGTACTTC. Translated: CATSTNRGSHEQYF.

This clonotype was detected only a few times. In DNA, the CDR3 is TGTGCCAGCAGCCGGGGGGCCCACGAGCAGTACTTC. It is translated as CASSRGAHEQYF. This chain links TRBV12-3 or TRBV12-4 with TRBJ2-7, with D possibly being TRBD2 (7 bases). This CDR3 has 12 residues. V dropped 6 bases and J dropped 5 bases, with 11 bases sitting between them.

The gene calls are TRBV6-5 and TRBJ1-6, with a weak D call TRBD1 (6 bases). CDR3 size: 14 residues. The germline gives CDR1 MNHEY, CDR2 SVGAGI. V was clipped by 3 bases and J by 7 bases, with 10 bases between them. CDR3 loop: CASSYRTGNSPLHF. The CDR3 nucleotides read TGTGCCAGCAGTTATCGAACAGGGAATTCACCCCTCCACTTT.

The chain has TRBV4-1 and TRBJ1-2, with TRBD1 as a possible D gene (5 bases). Germline values: CDR1 MGHRA, CDR2 YSYEKL. This CDR3 has 16 residues. Trimming stripped 4 bases from V and 1 base from J, with 16 bases between. CDR3 bases: TGCGCCAGCAGCCCTGTAGGACGGGGCCGTAACTATGGCTACACCTTC. As protein: CASSPVGRGRNYGYTF.

This clonotype was observed a few times. This chain uses TRBV5-5 with TRBJ2-5; D gene uncertain. Looked up from germline, CDR1 is SGHKS and CDR2 is YYEKEE (reference sequence). The CDR3 is 16 amino acids. Trimming removed 0 bases at V and 2 bases at J, with 14 bases between. The CDR3 DNA is TGTGCCAGCAGCTTGGATGTTGGGAACCCTCAAGAGACCCAGTACTTC. It codes for CASSLDVGNPQETQYF.

V is TRBV5-1 and J is TRBJ1-2; no definite D call. Trimming took off 4 bases at V and 7 bases at J, with 8 bases between the two ends. Germline V gene lookup returns CDR1 SGHRS and CDR2 YFSETQ. CDR3 length: 11 amino acids. The CDR3 DNA follows: TGCGCCAGCAGCGGGCGTCGTGGCTACACCTTC. The encoded protein is CASSGRRGYTF.

This sequence joins TRBV19 and TRBJ2-7, with unresolved D. The germline V gene encodes CDR1 LNHDA and CDR2 SQIVND (reference sequence). The CDR3 covers 14 residues. Trimming shortened V by 6 bases and J by 5 bases, and 17 bases separated the two germline ends. The CDR3 sequence is CASRALGERNEQYF. CDR3 nucleotide sequence: TGTGCCAGTAGGGCGTTAGGAGAGAGGAACGAGCAGTACTTC.

At least ten counts were recorded for this clonotype. The V gene is TRBV28, the J gene TRBJ2-2; D is unclear. The germline V gene encodes CDR1 MDHEN and CDR2 SYDVKM. The CDR3 is made up of 14 amino acids. The V end lost 6 bases, the J end lost 4 bases, and 12 bases lay between the germline ends. The CDR3 loop reads CASRPRRSTGELFF. The DNA for the CDR3 is TGTGCCAGCAGGCCTCGGCGTAGCACCGGGGAGCTGTTTTTT.

This clonotype was counted many times. The chain links TRBV6-2 or TRBV6-3 to TRBJ2-5; 7 nucleotides line up with TRBD2. The CDR3 is made up of 16 amino acids. With V trimmed by 9 bases and J by 5 bases, 18 bases remained unmatched. CDR1 is MNHEY and CDR2 is SVGEGT in the germline V gene. Here the CDR3 DNA reads TGTGCCAGGTCCCGCGCGGGAGTCGGGCAGCGGGAGACCCAGTACTTC. Protein sequence: CARSRAGVGQRETQYF.

A few counts support this clonotype. This chain uses TRBV3-2 with TRBJ2-7; TRBD2, the table's D call, was not compared with the DNA. TRBV3-2 is a recognized pseudogene. The CDR3 sequence is 12 residues long. DNA for the CDR3: TGTGCCAGCAGCCGCAGGGCCCACGAGCAGTACTTC. This codes for CASSRRAHEQYF.

This clonotype was seen at least ten times. The chain joins TRBV28 to TRBJ2-7; D unclear. Germline V gene sequence: CDR1 MDHEN, CDR2 SYDVKM. CDR3 length equals 13 residues. The V end lost 5 bases, the J end lost 3 bases, and 11 bases lay between the germline ends. The CDR3 region has the DNA TGTGCCAGCAGTGAGACGGATTTCTACGAGCAGTACTTC. The encoded protein is CASSETDFYEQYF.

Many counts were recorded for this clonotype. V and J are TRBV20-1 and TRBJ2-7; TRBD2 agrees at 10 bases. Germline lookup yields CDR1 DFQATT and CDR2 SNEGSKA (reference sequence). With V trimmed by 4 bases and J by 6 bases, 6 bases remained unmatched. This CDR3 is 13 amino acids long. CDR3 nucleotide sequence: TGCAGTGCTACTAGCGGGAGCCCTGGCGAGCAGTACTTC. Residues: CSATSGSPGEQYF.

The rearrangement uses TRBV9 and TRBJ2-5; TRBD2 aligns across 10 bases. V trimming: 3 bases; J trimming: 1 base; junction bases outside the gene matches: 3. Germline CDR1 is SGDLS and CDR2 is YYNGEE. The CDR3 extends over 15 amino acids. In nucleotides, the CDR3 is TGTGCCAGCAGCGCCGGGACTAGCGCCCAAGAGACCCAGTACTTC. Translated: CASSAGTSAQETQYF.

This clonotype occurred many times. V gene TRBV7-9 combines with J gene TRBJ2-6, with D hard to call. Looked up from germline, CDR1 is SEHNR and CDR2 is FQNEAQ (reference sequence). V was shortened by 7 bases and J by 1 base, with 5 bases between the two germline ends. This CDR3 has 13 amino acids. The CDR3 sequence is CASTQSGANVLTF. CDR3 nucleotide sequence: TGTGCCAGCACGCAATCTGGGGCCAACGTCCTGACTTTC.

This clonotype was recorded at least ten times. The chain recombines TRBV11-2 with TRBJ2-6; 7 positions match TRBD1. The CDR3 has 17 amino acids. V lost 5 bases to trimming and J lost 0 bases; unmatched junction nucleotides: 7. CDR1 and CDR2 (germline): SGHAT, FQNNGV. CDR3 protein: CASSQLGTVSGANVLTF. The CDR3 DNA sequence: TGTGCCAGCAGCCAACTTGGGACAGTCTCTGGGGCCAACGTCCTGACTTTC. The variable domain in full, completed from reference TRBV11-2 and TRBJ2-6, reads EAGVAQSPRYKIIEKRQSVAFWCNPISGHATLYWYQQILGQGPKLLIQFQNNGVVDDSQLPKDRFSAERLKGVDSTLKIQPAKLEDSAVYLCASSQLGTVSGANVLTFGAGSRLTVL.

About this clonotype: Since a much larger clone is just one base distant, this may be a read error. V is TRBV11-2 and J is TRBJ2-7, with D possibly TRBD1 on 6 matching bases. Germline-derived CDR1 and CDR2 are SGHAT and FQNNGV. The CDR3 contains 13 residues. Trimming pared 2 bases from V and 8 bases from J, leaving 13 bases between. DNA of the CDR3: TGTGCCAGCAGCTTACTACAGGGTTACAAGCAGTACTTC. The encoded protein is CASSLLQGYKQYF.

Only a few counts were recorded for this clonotype. The chain carries TRBV11-2 and TRBJ1-1; D uncertain. This CDR3 region has 15 residues. Germline CDR1 reads SGHAT; CDR2 reads FQNNGV. Trimming took 1 base from V and 0 from J, leaving 9 bases between them. The CDR3 nucleotides read TGTGCCAGCAGCTTAGGAGGCAGGATGAACACTGAAGCTTTCTTT. Encoded protein: CASSLGGRMNTEAFF.